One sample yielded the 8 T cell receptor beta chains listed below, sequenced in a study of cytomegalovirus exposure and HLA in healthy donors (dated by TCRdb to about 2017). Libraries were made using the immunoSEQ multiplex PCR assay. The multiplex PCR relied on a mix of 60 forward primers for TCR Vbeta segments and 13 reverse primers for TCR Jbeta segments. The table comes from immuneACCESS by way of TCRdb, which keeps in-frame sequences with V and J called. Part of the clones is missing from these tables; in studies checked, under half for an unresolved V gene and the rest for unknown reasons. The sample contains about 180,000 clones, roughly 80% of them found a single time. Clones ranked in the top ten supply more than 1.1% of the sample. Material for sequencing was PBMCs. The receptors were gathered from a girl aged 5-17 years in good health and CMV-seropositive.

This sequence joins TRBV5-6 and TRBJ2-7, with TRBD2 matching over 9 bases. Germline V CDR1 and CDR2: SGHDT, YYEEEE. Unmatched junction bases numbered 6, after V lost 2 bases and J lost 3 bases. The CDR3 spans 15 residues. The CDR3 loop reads CASSFGTSSLYEQYF. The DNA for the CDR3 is TGTGCCAGCAGCTTCGGGACTAGCAGCCTCTACGAGCAGTACTTC.

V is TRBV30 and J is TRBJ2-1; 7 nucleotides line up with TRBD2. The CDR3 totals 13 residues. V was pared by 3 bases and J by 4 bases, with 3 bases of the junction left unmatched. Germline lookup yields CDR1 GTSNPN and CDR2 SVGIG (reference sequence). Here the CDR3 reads CAWSGGSYNEQFF. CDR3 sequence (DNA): TGTGCCTGGAGCGGCGGGAGTTACAATGAGCAGTTCTTC.

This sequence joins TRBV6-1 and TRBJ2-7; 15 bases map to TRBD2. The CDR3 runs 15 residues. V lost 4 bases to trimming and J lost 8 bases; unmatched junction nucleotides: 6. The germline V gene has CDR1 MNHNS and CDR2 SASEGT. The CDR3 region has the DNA TGTGCCAGCAGTGGTTGGACTAGCGGGAGGGCCCAGCAGTACTTC. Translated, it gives CASSGWTSGRAQQYF.

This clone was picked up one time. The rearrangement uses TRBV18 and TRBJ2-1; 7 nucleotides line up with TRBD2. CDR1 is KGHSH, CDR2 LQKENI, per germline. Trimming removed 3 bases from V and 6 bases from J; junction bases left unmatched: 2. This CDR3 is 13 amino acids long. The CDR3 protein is CASSPLAVNEQFF. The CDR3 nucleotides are TGTGCCAGCTCACCTCTAGCGGTCAATGAGCAGTTCTTC.

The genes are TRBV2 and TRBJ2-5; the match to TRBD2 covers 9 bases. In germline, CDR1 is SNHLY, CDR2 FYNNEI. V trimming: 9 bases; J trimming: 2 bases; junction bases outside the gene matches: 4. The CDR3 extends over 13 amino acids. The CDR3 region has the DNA TGTGCCAGTATTAGCGGGAGTCAAGAGACCCAGTACTTC. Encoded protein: CASISGSQETQYF.

The CDR3 reads CASSSGRGLKETQYF. In nucleotides, the CDR3 is TGTGCCAGCAGCTCCGGGAGGGGGTTAAAAGAGACCCAGTACTTC. The rearrangement joins TRBV7-6 to TRBJ2-5, with 8 bases aligning to TRBD2. J was trimmed by 3 bases and V by 4 bases; bases with no gene match: 7. CDR1 is SGHVS, CDR2 FNYEAQ, per germline. CDR3 length: 15 amino acids.

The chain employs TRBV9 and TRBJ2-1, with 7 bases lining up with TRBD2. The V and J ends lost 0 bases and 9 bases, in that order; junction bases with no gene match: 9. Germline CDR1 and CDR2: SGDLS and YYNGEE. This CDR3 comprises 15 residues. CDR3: CASSVDVLAASEQFF. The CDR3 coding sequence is TGTGCCAGCAGCGTAGATGTCCTAGCGGCGAGTGAGCAGTTCTTC.

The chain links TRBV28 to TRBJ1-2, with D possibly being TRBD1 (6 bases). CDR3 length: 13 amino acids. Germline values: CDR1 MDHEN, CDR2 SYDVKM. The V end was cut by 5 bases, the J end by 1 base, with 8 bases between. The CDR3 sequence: CASSADSNYGYTF. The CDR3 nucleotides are TGTGCCAGCAGTGCGGACAGTAACTATGGCTACACCTTC.